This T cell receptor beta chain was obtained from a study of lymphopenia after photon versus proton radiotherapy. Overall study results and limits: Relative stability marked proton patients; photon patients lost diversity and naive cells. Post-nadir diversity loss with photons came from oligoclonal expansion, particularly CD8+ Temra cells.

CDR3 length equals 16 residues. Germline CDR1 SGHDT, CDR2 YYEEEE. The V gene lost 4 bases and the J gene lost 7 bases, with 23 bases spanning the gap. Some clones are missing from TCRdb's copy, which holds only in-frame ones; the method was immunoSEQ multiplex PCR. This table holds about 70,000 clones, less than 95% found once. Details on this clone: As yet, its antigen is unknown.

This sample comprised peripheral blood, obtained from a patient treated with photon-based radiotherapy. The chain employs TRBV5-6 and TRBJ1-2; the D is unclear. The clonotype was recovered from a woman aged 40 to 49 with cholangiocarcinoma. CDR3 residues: CASSQRKGLTMGGYTF. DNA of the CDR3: TGTGCCAGCAGCCAAAGGAAGGGTTTGACTATGGGTGGCTACACCTTC.